Listed here are 30 T cell receptor beta chains from one sample, sequenced in a study of beta chain features in type 1 diabetes. Overall study findings and caveats: In all four CD4+ subsets, TCRB CDR3 length was significantly, moderately reduced in type 1 diabetes.

Which antigens these TCRs recognize remains unknown. Since all of the isolated RNA was reverse transcribed, expressed TCRB transcripts were what got sequenced. Assay: immunoSEQ multiplex PCR; the TCRdb copy retains only in-frame clones and omits some. This sample has some 190,000 clones, with about 7.9% found just once. The sequenced sample consisted of central memory CD4+ T cells from blood. These receptor sequences come from a man between 18 and 35 years old with type 1 diabetes.

This clone was recorded a few times. V is TRBV6-5 and J is TRBJ2-1; 12 bases map to TRBD2. V shed 6 bases and J 7 bases; nucleotides not matched to a gene: 7. In germline, CDR1 is MNHEY, CDR2 SVGAGI. The CDR3 length is 15 residues. The CDR3 loop is CASRTTSGSPNEQFF. CDR3 nucleotide sequence: TGTGCCAGCAGAACGACTAGCGGGAGCCCAAATGAGCAGTTCTTC.

This clone was observed a few times. The chain combines TRBV5-4 with TRBJ1-2, with 11 positions matching TRBD1. Germline CDR1 reads SGHNT; CDR2 reads YYREEE (reference sequence). This CDR3 contains 15 residues. Losses at the gene ends were 0 bases for V and 4 bases for J; bases not matched to a gene: 2. CDR3 nucleotides: TGTGCCAGCAGCTTGGGGGGGACAGGGGGCTATGGCTACACCTTC. Its translation: CASSLGGTGGYGYTF.

This clone turned up a few times. The rearrangement joins TRBV5-1 to TRBJ2-7; a possible D gene is TRBD1 (5 bases). CDR3 size: 14 residues. The germline V and J ends were trimmed by 6 bases and 5 bases, with 18 bases remaining between them. Per germline, CDR1 SGHRS and CDR2 YFSETQ. The CDR3 region is CASTQTGVENEQYF. Here the CDR3 DNA reads TGCGCCAGCACGCAAACAGGTGTAGAGAACGAGCAGTACTTC. The variable domain in full, completed from reference TRBV5-1 and TRBJ2-7, reads KAGVTQTPRYLIKTRGQQVTLSCSPISGHRSVSWYQQTPGQGLQFLFEYFSETQRNKGNFPGRFSGRQFSNSRSEMNVSTLELGDSALYLCASTQTGVENEQYFGPGTRLTVT.

The J gene is TRBJ2-2, the V gene TRBV15, with D possibly being TRBD2 (6 bases). Germline CDR1 LNHNV, CDR2 YYDKDF (reference sequence). The V end lost 0 bases, the J end lost 9 bases, and 8 bases lay between the germline ends. The CDR3 spans 13 residues. The CDR3 spells CATSREEGRELFF. The CDR3 region has the DNA TGTGCCACCAGCAGAGAGGAGGGTAGGGAGCTGTTTTTT.

The genes are TRBV7-2 and TRBJ2-2; D may be TRBD2 (5 bases). CDR1 and CDR2 (germline): SGHTA, FQGNSA. This CDR3 is built from 12 residues. Trimming took off 3 bases at V and 16 bases at J, with 15 bases between the two ends. The CDR3 nucleotides read TGTGCCAGCAGCTTTCCCGGGGTAGCTCCGTTTTTT. Its protein is CASSFPGVAPFF. The full variable domain, in which reference TRBV7-2 and TRBJ2-2 provide the parts outside the CDR3, is GAGVSQSPSNKVTEKGKDVELRCDPISGHTALYWYRQSLGQGLEFLIYFQGNSAPDKSGLPSDRFSAERTGGSVSTLTIQRTQQEDSAVYLCASSFPGVAPFFGEGSRLTVL.

This clone has a count of ten or more. The chain joins TRBV4-2 to TRBJ2-1, with TRBD2 identical over 7 bases. After removal of 4 bases from V and 9 bases from J, the junction contained 12 bases not matched to a gene. This CDR3 is 15 amino acids long. CDR1 LGHNA and CDR2 YNFKEQ come from the germline V gene. DNA of the CDR3: TGTGCCAGCAGCCCCCAGCGGGGAGGGTATCTTGAGCAGTTCTTC. It yields the protein CASSPQRGGYLEQFF.

The chain employs TRBV28 and TRBJ2-3, with 7 bases matching TRBD1. This CDR3 contains 14 residues. V dropped 6 bases and J dropped 0; count of bases not matched to a gene: 3. CDR1 and CDR2 (germline): MDHEN, SYDVKM. As DNA, the CDR3 is TGTGCCAGCAGCGGGACAGCCAGCACAGATACGCAGTATTTT. This sequence encodes CASSGTASTDTQYF.

Notes on this clone: Other DNA sequences of this sample code for an identical CDR3. The rearrangement uses TRBV5-1 and TRBJ2-1; D is perhaps TRBD2 (6 bases). Trimming pared 3 bases from V and 6 bases from J, leaving 10 bases between. This CDR3 has 13 amino acids. Per germline, CDR1 SGHRS and CDR2 YFSETQ. The CDR3 DNA sequence: TGCGCCAGCAGCTCCCCCGGGAGCAATGAGCAGTTCTTC. Amino acid sequence: CASSSPGSNEQFF.

This chain connects TRBV4-2 to TRBJ2-3, with TRBD2 identical over 9 bases. Germline V gene lookup returns CDR1 LGHNA and CDR2 YNFKEQ. With 0 bases clipped from V and 7 bases from J, the junction kept 8 bases outside the gene matches. The CDR3 length is 16 residues. This CDR3 is CASSQDFAGGRNTQYF. CDR3 nucleotides: TGTGCCAGCAGCCAAGATTTTGCGGGAGGGCGTAATACGCAGTATTTT.

The rearrangement links TRBV5-6 to TRBJ2-1; TRBD1 matches 9 bases. The CDR3 sequence is 16 residues long. CDR1 and CDR2 from the germline V gene are SGHDT and YYEEEE. V trimming: 1 base; J trimming: 6 bases; junction bases outside the gene matches: 8. In DNA, the CDR3 is TGTGCCAGCAGCTTGAGAGGACAGGGGCCATCCAATGAGCAGTTCTTC. Translated: CASSLRGQGPSNEQFF.

This clone was seen only a few times. The chain carries TRBV5-4 and TRBJ2-5; 8 nucleotides align to TRBD2. V lost 7 bases to trimming and J lost 5 bases; unmatched junction nucleotides: 13. Germline loops: CDR1 SGHNT, CDR2 YYREEE (reference sequence). The CDR3 covers 15 residues. This CDR3 is CASGIGGALIETQYF. The CDR3 DNA reads TGTGCCAGCGGTATCGGGGGGGCCCTTATTGAGACCCAGTACTTC.

This clone was found a few times. The chain is built from TRBV4-3 and TRBJ2-2; 8 nucleotides agree with TRBD2. Germline assignment: CDR1 LGHNA and CDR2 YSLEER. The V and J ends lost 0 bases and 7 bases, in that order; junction bases with no gene match: 10. The CDR3 runs to 17 residues. CDR3 amino acids: CASSQDMRGALGGELFF. In DNA, the CDR3 is TGCGCCAGCAGCCAAGATATGCGGGGGGCTCTCGGCGGGGAGCTGTTTTTT.

This clone was seen many times. V gene TRBV5-6 combines with J gene TRBJ2-1; tentative D call: TRBD2 (5 bases). Trimming removed 1 base at V and 12 bases at J, with 14 bases between. This CDR3 spans 13 amino acids. Germline V lookup: CDR1 SGHDT, CDR2 YYEEEE. The CDR3 DNA follows: TGTGCCAGCAGCTTGTGGGCGGGCACTTGGCAGTTCTTC. Encoded protein: CASSLWAGTWQFF.

The chain recombines TRBV5-1 with TRBJ1-1, with D unclear. Germline lookup yields CDR1 SGHRS and CDR2 YFSETQ. The CDR3 is 16 amino acids. V shed 0 bases and J shed 2 bases, with 14 bases lying between them. The CDR3 bases are TGCGCCAGCAGCTTGGGTTTCGGGTCCGGTAACACTGAAGCTTTCTTT. Protein: CASSLGFGSGNTEAFF.

This clone was found a few times. The chain employs TRBV7-2 and TRBJ2-6; possibly TRBD1 for D (5 bases). Germline CDR1 and CDR2: SGHTA and FQGNSA. The length of the CDR3 is 13 residues. Trimming left V 7 bases short and J 14 bases short, with 18 bases between. The CDR3 DNA reads TGTGCCAGCATCCGAACGCAGGGCGAACTCCTGACTTTC. Residues: CASIRTQGELLTF.

This clone was counted a few times. As DNA, the CDR3 is TGTGCCAGCTCACCACGGAGGGGAGAGACCCAGTACTTC. Its translation: CASSPRRGETQYF. This chain joins TRBV18 and TRBJ2-5; D possibly corresponds to TRBD2 (6 bases). V was pared by 1 base and J by 4 bases, with 7 bases between. Germline CDR1 KGHSH, CDR2 LQKENI. The CDR3 length is 13 residues.

In this sample, this clone turned up a few times. The CDR3 sequence: CASSAVGQGVYEQYF. In nucleotides, the CDR3 is TGTGCCAGCAGTGCTGTGGGACAGGGGGTATACGAGCAGTACTTC. The V gene is TRBV2, the J gene TRBJ2-7; 11 bases align to TRBD1. The CDR3 contains 15 residues. V trimming: 4 bases; J trimming: 4 bases; junction bases outside the gene matches: 6. Germline CDR1 reads SNHLY; CDR2 reads FYNNEI.

This clone was observed a few times. V and J are TRBV5-1 and TRBJ2-1, with 10 positions matching TRBD2. The CDR3 contains 15 residues. V was clipped by 5 bases and J by 6 bases; unmatched bases: 8. Germline CDR1 SGHRS, CDR2 YFSETQ. The CDR3 nucleotides read TGCGCCAGCAGTACCAGCGGGAGGGTGGGCAATGAGCAGTTCTTC. This codes for CASSTSGRVGNEQFF.

This clone was counted a few times. For the CDR3, the DNA is TGTGCCTGGAGTGTACAGGGGATGACAGATACGCAGTATTTT. It yields the protein CAWSVQGMTDTQYF. The J gene is TRBJ2-3, the V gene TRBV30, with 7 positions matching TRBD1. J was trimmed by 3 bases and V by 0 bases; bases with no gene match: 3. Looked up from germline, CDR1 is GTSNPN and CDR2 is SVGIG (reference sequence). This CDR3 region has 14 residues.

V usage is TRBV5-1 and J usage is TRBJ2-5; perhaps TRBD2 as D (5 bases). Trimming cost V 7 bases and J 4 bases, with 17 bases left between them. The CDR3 length is 14 residues. From germline, CDR1 is SGHRS and CDR2 YFSETQ. The CDR3 reads CASRPGGDRETQYF. The CDR3 coding sequence is TGCGCCAGCCGGCCCGGAGGAGATCGAGAGACCCAGTACTTC. Looking up the rest from reference TRBV5-1 and TRBJ2-5 gives the full variable domain: KAGVTQTPRYLIKTRGQQVTLSCSPISGHRSVSWYQQTPGQGLQFLFEYFSETQRNKGNFPGRFSGRQFSNSRSEMNVSTLELGDSALYLCASRPGGDRETQYFGPGTRLLVL.

The V call is TRBV6-1, the J call TRBJ2-3; D perhaps matches TRBD2 (7 bases). The CDR3 contains 14 residues. From germline, CDR1 is MNHNS and CDR2 SASEGT. V lost 8 bases and J 5 bases, leaving 17 bases between the germline ends. The DNA of the CDR3 is TGTGCCAGCGTCGCCCAGAGGGGGGGAGATACGCAGTATTTT. Encoded protein: CASVAQRGGDTQYF.

J is TRBJ2-3 and V is TRBV2; D is ambiguous. Germline CDR1 is SNHLY and CDR2 is FYNNEI. This CDR3 region has 13 residues. The V gene lost 7 bases and the J gene lost 1 base, with 9 bases spanning the gap. The DNA of the CDR3 is TGTGCCAGCATTTTCTACCGCACAGATACGCAGTATTTT. Protein: CASIFYRTDTQYF. The full variable domain, in which reference TRBV2 and TRBJ2-3 provide the parts outside the CDR3, is EPEVTQTPSHQVTQMGQEVILRCVPISNHLYFYWYRQILGQKVEFLVSFYNNEISEKSEIFDDQFSVERPDGSNFTLKIRSTKLEDSAMYFCASIFYRTDTQYFGPGTRLTVL.

This clone was found a few times. This chain joins TRBV9 and TRBJ2-1; D is perhaps TRBD2 (6 bases). Germline V CDR1 and CDR2: SGDLS, YYNGEE. The CDR3 spans 16 residues. Trimming shortened V by 0 bases and J by 6 bases, and 16 bases separated the two germline ends. CDR3 coding DNA: TGTGCCAGCAGCGTAGGTGGCGCCCACGGGGGCAATGAGCAGTTCTTC. This sequence encodes CASSVGGAHGGNEQFF.

The chain couples TRBV5-1 to TRBJ2-1; no firm D call. There are 15 residues in the CDR3. Between the trimmed V and J ends, which lost 0 bases and 0 bases, there was a span of 7 bases. Germline V gene data show CDR1 as SGHRS and CDR2 as YFSETQ. The CDR3 region is CASSLDSSSYNEQFF. The CDR3 nucleotides read TGCGCCAGCAGCTTGGACTCGAGCTCCTACAATGAGCAGTTCTTC.

This clone was recorded a few times. The gene calls are TRBV10-2 and TRBJ1-6; D is perhaps TRBD1 (5 bases). There are 13 residues in the CDR3. V lost 3 bases to trimming and J lost 5 bases, with 5 bases between them. Per the germline V gene, CDR1 is WSHSY and CDR2 is SAAADI. CDR3 sequence: CASSEGDNSPLHF. The CDR3 DNA reads TGCGCCAGCAGTGAAGGGGATAATTCACCCCTCCACTTT.

The table lists this clone with a few counts. V and J are TRBV7-2 and TRBJ2-3; maybe TRBD2 (5 bases). CDR3 length equals 15 residues. V dropped 1 base and J dropped 5 bases, with 13 bases sitting between them. The germline V gene has CDR1 SGHTA and CDR2 FQGNSA. CDR3 amino acids: CASSLVGLAKDTQYF. The CDR3, as DNA: TGTGCCAGCAGCTTAGTCGGGCTAGCAAAAGATACGCAGTATTTT.

The gene calls are TRBV5-1 and TRBJ2-1, with TRBD2 matching over 8 bases. Germline CDR1 reads SGHRS; CDR2 reads YFSETQ. The length of the CDR3 is 15 residues. Losses at the gene ends were 0 bases for V and 8 bases for J; bases not matched to a gene: 7. The CDR3 sequence is CASSLGGSGSYEQFF. CDR3 nucleotide sequence: TGCGCCAGCAGCTTGGGCGGAAGCGGGAGCTATGAGCAGTTCTTC.

This clone was picked up a small number of times. The chain combines TRBV4-2 with TRBJ2-7, with 12 bases that match TRBD2. The CDR3 runs 16 residues. V lost 5 bases to trimming and J lost 2 bases; unmatched junction nucleotides: 7. CDR1 and CDR2 (germline): LGHNA, YNFKEQ. This CDR3 reads CASSRERTSGAYEQYF. The CDR3, as DNA: TGTGCCAGCAGCAGGGAACGGACTAGCGGGGCCTACGAGCAGTACTTC.

This clone was detected a few times. The chain combines TRBV7-6 with TRBJ2-1, with D perhaps TRBD2 (6 bases). CDR3 length: 17 residues. The germline gives CDR1 SGHVS, CDR2 FNYEAQ. Trimming took 1 base from V and 4 from J, leaving 17 bases between them. As DNA, the CDR3 is TGTGCCAGCAGCTTAGGGGGCCAAACTAGCACATACAATGAGCAGTTCTTC. Amino acids: CASSLGGQTSTYNEQFF.

V usage is TRBV7-2 and J usage is TRBJ2-1; unclear D gene. The CDR3 covers 13 residues. Germline V CDR1 and CDR2: SGHTA, FQGNSA. V lost 3 bases and J 5 bases, leaving 8 bases between the germline ends. The CDR3 reads CASSLWPDNEQFF. CDR3 sequence (DNA): TGTGCCAGCAGCTTGTGGCCCGACAATGAGCAGTTCTTC.